This T cell receptor (beta chain) stems from a study of regulatory T cells in long-lasting Graves disease. Indicated time point: newly diagnosed GD, antithyroid drugs for less than 3 months. Scientists built the TCR library using RNA that was extracted from PBMCs. The CDR3 consists of 17 residues. Trimming shortened V by 3 bases and J by 0 bases, and 14 bases separated the two germline ends. CDR1 is KGHSH and CDR2 is LQKENI in the germline V gene. This clonotype was found many times. To make TCR beta libraries, researchers used iRepertoire HTBI primers and Arm-PCR of CDR3 regions. One entry per CDR3 protein results from TCRdb running MiXCR on the multiplex PCR reads. Seen here are approximately 390,000 distinct CDR3 sequences, 15% to 20% observed once, and the top ten hold over 20%. In addition, the sample was reused for a study of T cells in Graves' hyperthyroidism and ophthalmopathy. That work contributes: Primed by the HTBI set, a first-round RT-PCR was run on the TCR CDR3.

The sample consisted of peripheral blood mononuclear cells (PBMCs), taken at new diagnosis, from a patient treated with antithyroid drugs. This clonotype was sampled from a woman in her late teens or twenties with Graves disease. The gene calls are TRBV18 and TRBJ2-2; D may be TRBD1 (6 bases). In nucleotides, the CDR3 is TGTGCCAGCTCACCCCTACGACAGGCACCGAACACCGGGGAGCTGTTTTTT. Translation gives CASSPLRQAPNTGELFF.